These 2 T cell receptor beta chains were sequenced from one sample in a study of sequential checkpoint blockade in melanoma. The protocol was immunoSEQ multiplex PCR, while the TCRdb copy is restricted to in-frame clones and leaves out a portion. The repertoire holds 15,000 to 20,000 clones, with approximately 82% as singletons. This sample's treatment: randomized to nivolumab then ipilimumab (arm A) or the reverse (arm B). Sequences were derived from CD8+ T cells sorted from blood (inferred from file names), sampled from a patient given nivolumab and ipilimumab in sequence. These receptors all come from a human donor with melanoma.

The chain uses TRBV11-3 and TRBJ2-2; D may be TRBD1 (5 bases). The germline CDR1 and CDR2 sequences are SGHNT and YENEEA. V was clipped by 8 bases and J by 6 bases, with 13 bases between them. This CDR3 has 13 residues. CDR3 sequence reads: CASGSRVSGELFF. Here the CDR3 DNA reads TGTGCCAGCGGCTCCAGGGTCTCCGGGGAGCTGTTTTTT.

This chain joins TRBV30 and TRBJ2-7; 10 bases line up with TRBD1. CDR3 length: 14 residues. The junction had 2 bases not matched to a gene; V was cut back by 1 base and J by 2 bases. Germline V gives CDR1 GTSNPN, CDR2 SVGIG (reference sequence). CDR3 residues: CAWSAGQGAYEQYF. The CDR3 DNA reads TGTGCCTGGAGTGCAGGACAGGGGGCCTACGAGCAGTACTTC.